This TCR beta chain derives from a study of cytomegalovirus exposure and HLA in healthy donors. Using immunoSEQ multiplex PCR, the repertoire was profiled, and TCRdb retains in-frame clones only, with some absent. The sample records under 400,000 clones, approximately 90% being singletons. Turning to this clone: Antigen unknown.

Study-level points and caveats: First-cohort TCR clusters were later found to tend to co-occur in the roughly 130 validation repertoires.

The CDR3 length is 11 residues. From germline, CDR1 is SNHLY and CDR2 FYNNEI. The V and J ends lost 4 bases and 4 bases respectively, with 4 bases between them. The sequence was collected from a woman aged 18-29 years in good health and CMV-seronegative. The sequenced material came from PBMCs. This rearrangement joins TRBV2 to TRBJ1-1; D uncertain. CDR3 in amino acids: CASSVFTEAFF. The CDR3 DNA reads TGTGCCAGCAGTGTATTCACTGAAGCTTTCTTT.